The TCR beta chain described here comes from a study of cytomegalovirus exposure and HLA in healthy donors. The primer mix had 60 Vbeta and 13 Jbeta primers. Here immunoSEQ multiplex PCR was the method, and the copy in TCRdb shows in-frame clones only, minus some. The sample shows 150,000 to 180,000 clones, 75% to 85% of them seen only once. Trimming stripped 2 bases from V and 8 bases from J, with 16 bases between. This CDR3 has 15 amino acids. The germline V gene encodes CDR1 SGHRS and CDR2 YFSETQ. Sample: PBMCs. The sequence was obtained from a woman aged 40 to 50 in good health and CMV-seropositive. The chain employs TRBV5-1 and TRBJ1-4; tentatively, D is TRBD1 (6 bases). CDR3 coding DNA: TGCGCCAGCAGCTTAACCTCGGACAGAGGAGAAAAACTGTTTTTT. Its translation: CASSLTSDRGEKLFF.